The source of this TCR beta chain is a study of T-cell memory formation after mild COVID-19. This CDR3 is built from 14 residues. Germline CDR1 is SGHRS and CDR2 is YFSETQ. The V and J ends lost 0 bases and 6 bases respectively, with 10 bases between them. MiXCR, applied by TCRdb to the 5' RACE reads, yields one record per CDR3 protein. This table holds over 300,000 distinct CDR3 sequences, more than 20% found once. The sequencing sample was made of PBMCs or a T cell subset sorted from them (not recorded which). The TCR sequence derives from a man aged 18 to 35 who had mild COVID-19 (a few samples of this study predate the infection). Cell type and time point are not known. The chain is built from TRBV5-1 and TRBJ2-1, with TRBD2 as a possible D gene (6 bases). The CDR3 protein is CASSLVGAGNEQFF. The CDR3 nucleotides read TGCGCCAGCAGCTTGGTGGGAGCGGGCAATGAGCAGTTCTTC. Variable domain in full (rest from reference TRBV5-1 and TRBJ2-1): KAGVTQTPRYLIKTRGQQVTLSCSPISGHRSVSWYQQTPGQGLQFLFEYFSETQRNKGNFPGRFSGRQFSNSRSEMNVSTLELGDSALYLCASSLVGAGNEQFFGPGTRLTVL.